This T cell receptor beta chain was captured by sequencing in a study of blood T cell repertoires in COVID-19. For the study at large: Researchers got acute and convalescent COVID-19 samples from the United States, Italy and Spain. T cells, B-cell-depleted T cells, or PBMCs supplied cDNA or gDNA.

Germline CDR1 and CDR2: SGHAT and FQDESV (reference sequence). This CDR3 contains 16 residues. The junction had 13 bases not matched to a gene; V was cut back by 5 bases and J by 6 bases. In the original workflow: Reference gene primer amplification in the assay estimated nucleated cell counts. Clones were read by immunoSEQ multiplex PCR, and TCRdb kept only the in-frame ones, dropping some. V and J calls and clone size are copied from that table; D and trimming were computed from the DNA. The sample lists 110,000 to 150,000 clones; about 80% were seen once. The genes are TRBV11-1 and TRBJ1-3; 7 bases are shared with TRBD1. The origin of this receptor is a woman aged 80 or older with acute or convalescent COVID-19. Sequenced input: peripheral blood. CDR3 residues: CASSPGTAPEENTIYF. DNA of the CDR3: TGTGCCAGCAGCCCCGGGACAGCCCCTGAAGAAAACACCATATATTTT.